This entry lists 15 T cell receptor beta chains sequenced from one sample in a study of CD8 T cells in ankylosing spondylitis. Points from the study as a whole: There was a TCR beta motif, made of eight highly homologous variants, that appeared characteristic of ankylosing spondylitis blood.

Their cognate antigens are unknown. TCRdb called the 5' RACE reads again in MiXCR, with one record for every CDR3 protein. The data contain 300,000 to 400,000 distinct CDR3 sequences, around 22% of them singletons. Sequencing was done on a sample of blood, either unsorted or a sorted T cell fraction (not recorded which). The receptor source for this set is a male donor with ankylosing spondylitis.

This clonotype was counted between two and nine times. The chain employs TRBV27 and TRBJ2-7, with TRBD2 as a possible D gene (6 bases). The germline gives CDR1 MNHEY, CDR2 SMNVEV (reference sequence). The CDR3 runs to 17 residues. Trimming stripped 5 bases from V and 1 base from J, with 21 bases between. For the CDR3, the DNA is TGTGCCAGCAGTCTTCCGTCGAGGGCGGGGAGGTCCTACGAGCAGTACTTC. This translates into CASSLPSRAGRSYEQYF.

This clonotype has just a few counts. This chain uses TRBV11-2 with TRBJ2-3, with 7 bases lining up with TRBD1. The CDR3 length is 14 residues. Germline V gene sequence: CDR1 SGHAT, CDR2 FQNNGV. V trimming: 3 bases; J trimming: 4 bases; junction bases outside the gene matches: 4. The CDR3 region has the DNA TGTGCCAGCAGCTTGGGACAGATCTCAGATACGCAGTATTTT. This gives the protein CASSLGQISDTQYF.

This clonotype was detected a few times. V gene TRBV9 combines with J gene TRBJ1-1, with D maybe TRBD1 (5 bases). Germline CDR1 is SGDLS and CDR2 is YYNGEE. This CDR3 has 18 residues. Trimming removed 0 bases from V and 1 base from J, with 19 bases in between. The DNA for the CDR3 is TGTGCCAGCAGCGTAGGTCTCCGGGAAACAGGCTCGAACACTGAAGCTTTCTTT. The encoded protein is CASSVGLRETGSNTEAFF.

The V call is TRBV6-6, the J call TRBJ1-2; D not resolved. Trimming pared 5 bases from V and 4 bases from J, leaving 11 bases between. Germline loops: CDR1 MNHNY, CDR2 SVGAGI (reference sequence). The CDR3 is 13 amino acids. The CDR3 region has the DNA TGTGCCAGCAGTCAACTAGGGTTCTATGGCTACACCTTC. Amino acids: CASSQLGFYGYTF.

This chain links TRBV12-3 or TRBV12-4 with TRBJ1-5, with TRBD1 matching 11 bases. CDR3 length equals 16 residues. After removal of 6 bases from V and 6 bases from J, the junction contained 10 bases not matched to a gene. The CDR3 coding sequence is TGTGCCAGCAGCCGCTCCGGGACAGGGGGAGGTCAGCCCCAGCATTTT. Translated: CASSRSGTGGGQPQHF.

The chain is built from TRBV5-1 and TRBJ2-7; D may be TRBD1 (7 bases). Germline lookup yields CDR1 SGHRS and CDR2 YFSETQ. Trimming left V 5 bases short and J 2 bases short, with 20 bases between. The CDR3 extends over 16 amino acids. The CDR3, as DNA: TGCGCCAGCAGGGCGGGGTGGGGGGACAGTACCTACGAGCAGTACTTC. Its protein product is CASRAGWGDSTYEQYF.

The chain has TRBV19 and TRBJ2-3; maybe TRBD2 (5 bases). Germline V gives CDR1 LNHDA, CDR2 SQIVND (reference sequence). V lost 3 bases, J lost 3 bases, and 10 bases lay in between. The CDR3 length is 14 residues. The CDR3 region is CASSILRGTDTQYF. CDR3 nucleotide sequence: TGTGCCAGTAGTATCTTACGGGGAACAGATACGCAGTATTTT.

V and J are TRBV29-1 and TRBJ2-5; 8 bases line up with TRBD1. V trimming: 3 bases; J trimming: 7 bases; junction bases outside the gene matches: 4. This CDR3 has 12 residues. CDR1 and CDR2 from the germline V gene are SQVTM and ANQGSEA. CDR3 sequence reads: CSVEGQAGTQYF. CDR3 bases: TGCAGCGTTGAGGGACAGGCGGGGACCCAGTACTTC.

Here the CDR3 DNA reads TGTGCCAGTAGTATTCCGCGGGAGGGGGCAGGGTACACTGAAGCTTTCTTT. This gives the protein CASSIPREGAGYTEAFF. This rearrangement joins TRBV19 to TRBJ1-1; 7 bases match TRBD1. The CDR3 totals 17 residues. Germline V CDR1 and CDR2: LNHDA, SQIVND (reference sequence). The V gene end was trimmed by 3 bases and the J gene end by 3 bases; junction bases not matched to a gene: 13.

This chain connects TRBV4-3 to TRBJ2-5; 10 positions match TRBD2. Germline CDR1 and CDR2: LGHNA and YSLEER. This CDR3 has 15 amino acids. Trimming at V came to 4 bases and at J to 3 bases, leaving 5 bases not matched to a gene. The CDR3 region is CASSRLGLAEETQYF. DNA of the CDR3: TGCGCCAGCAGCCGCCTAGGACTAGCGGAAGAGACCCAGTACTTC.

Many counts were recorded for this clonotype. The J gene is TRBJ2-7, the V gene TRBV5-1, with a possible D match to TRBD2 (5 bases). V dropped 0 bases and J dropped 6 bases, with 13 bases sitting between them. Germline CDR1 SGHRS, CDR2 YFSETQ. The CDR3 contains 14 residues. CDR3 DNA sequence: TGCGCCAGCAGCTTGGCGGCAGGACTTGGCGAGCAGTACTTC. Amino acids: CASSLAAGLGEQYF.

This clonotype was counted a few times. The chain links TRBV11-3 to TRBJ2-1; D not resolved. Germline CDR1 reads SGHNT; CDR2 reads YENEEA. The CDR3 contains 13 residues. Trimming took 0 bases from V and 8 from J, leaving 8 bases between them. DNA of the CDR3: TGTGCCAGCAGCTTAGATCGGTCCCATGAGCAGTTCTTC. Residues: CASSLDRSHEQFF. Based on the CDR3 plus reference TRBV11-3 and TRBJ2-1, the full variable domain is EAGVVQSPRYKIIEKKQPVAFWCNPISGHNTLYWYLQNLGQGPELLIRYENEEAVDDSQLPKDRFSAERLKGVDSTLKIQPAELGDSAVYLCASSLDRSHEQFFGPGTRLTVL.

The chain has TRBV5-1 and TRBJ2-3, with 9 nucleotides matching TRBD1. Germline V gene data show CDR1 as SGHRS and CDR2 as YFSETQ. The CDR3 sequence is 15 residues long. The trim removed 3 bases at V and 4 bases at J, leaving 6 bases unmatched. CDR3 coding DNA: TGCGCCAGCAGCTCCGGGACAGGGCACCCAGATACGCAGTATTTT. Its protein is CASSSGTGHPDTQYF.

This clonotype has a handful of counts. The CDR3 coding sequence is TGCGCCAGCAGCTTTCGTCCGGAAGCGGAGACCCAGTACTTC. The encoded protein is CASSFRPEAETQYF. The gene calls are TRBV5-1 and TRBJ2-5; D is unclear. From germline, CDR1 is SGHRS and CDR2 YFSETQ. The CDR3 is 14 amino acids. V was shortened by 2 bases and J by 5 bases, with 13 bases between the two germline ends.

Only a few counts were recorded for this clonotype. V usage is TRBV28 and J usage is TRBJ2-7; no reliable D call. Germline V CDR1 and CDR2: MDHEN, SYDVKM. Trimming left V 5 bases short and J 2 bases short, with 16 bases between. The CDR3 runs 15 residues. CDR3 sequence: CASSPSGRAAYEQYF. The CDR3 nucleotides read TGTGCCAGCAGTCCCTCCGGAAGGGCCGCCTACGAGCAGTACTTC.